Listed here is a single TCR beta chain. What it recognizes is unknown. This specimen belongs to a study of T cells after posttransplantation cyclophosphamide. Regarding the study as a whole: TRB clonality was highly associated with recipient CMV seropositivity and reactivation. TRB overlap between skin or GI tissue T cells and blood was limited.

Trimming took off 1 base at V and 1 base at J, with 11 bases between the two ends. CDR1 and CDR2 from the germline V gene are MGHRA and YSYEKL. CDR3 length equals 16 residues. Produced via immunoSEQ multiplex PCR; TCRdb's table is partial and in-frame only. The data hold fewer than 20,000 clones, with 94% observed a single time. The naive gate required viable CD3+CD4+ or CD3+CD8+ cells with CCR7+CD45RA+CD45RO-CD95-CD27+CD28+ phenotype. The sample consisted of naive CD4+ T cells sorted from blood. This clonotype originated in a woman aged 45 to 65 in good health and a related stem cell transplant donor. The chain has TRBV4-1 and TRBJ2-4; D call uncertain. CDR3 protein: CASSQVAALAKNIQYF. The CDR3 DNA reads TGCGCCAGCAGCCAAGTGGCGGCTTTGGCCAAAAACATTCAGTACTTC.